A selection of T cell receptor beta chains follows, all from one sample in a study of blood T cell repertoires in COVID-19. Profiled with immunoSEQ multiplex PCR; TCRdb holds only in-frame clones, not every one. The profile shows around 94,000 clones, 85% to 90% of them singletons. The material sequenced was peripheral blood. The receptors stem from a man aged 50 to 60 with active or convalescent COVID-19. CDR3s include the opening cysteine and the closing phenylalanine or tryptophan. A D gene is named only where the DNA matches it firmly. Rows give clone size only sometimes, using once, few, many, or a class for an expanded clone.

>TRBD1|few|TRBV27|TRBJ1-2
TGTGCCAGCAGTTCACCCCCCGGGACAGGGGTGAGTGGCTACACCTTC
CASSSPPGTGVSGYTF
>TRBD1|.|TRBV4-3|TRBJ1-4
TGCGCCAGCAGCCAAGAACTGCAGGGGGATGCAAAACTGTTTTTT
CASSQELQGDAKLFF
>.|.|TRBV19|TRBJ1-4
TGTGCCAGTAAGGGGCCAACTAATGAAAAACTGTTTTTT
CASKGPTNEKLFF
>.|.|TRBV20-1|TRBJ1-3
TGCAGTGCTAGTCCCGACTCATACTCTGGAAACACCATATATTTT
CSASPDSYSGNTIYF
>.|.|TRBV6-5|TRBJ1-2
TGTGCCAGCAGTTACAGGGGAGGTGGCTACACCTTC
CASSYRGGGYTF
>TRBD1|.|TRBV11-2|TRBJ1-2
TGTGCCAGCAGCCGCGTCGCGGACAGGGGTTACACCTTC
CASSRVADRGYTF
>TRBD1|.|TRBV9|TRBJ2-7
TGTGCCAGCAGCCCTACCGGGACAGGACTCCTCGAGCAGTACTTC
CASSPTGTGLLEQYF
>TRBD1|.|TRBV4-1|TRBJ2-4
TGCGCCAGCAGCCTCCGGGACAGGGGGCTTCAAAACATTCAGTACTTC
CASSLRDRGLQNIQYF
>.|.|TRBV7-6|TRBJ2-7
TGTGCCAGCAGCTTAGGCCGACAGGTCGGGCACGAGCAGTACTTC
CASSLGRQVGHEQYF
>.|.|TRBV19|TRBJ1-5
TGTGCCAGTAGTATTGACCGGGGGAACAGCAATCAGCCCCAGCATTTT
CASSIDRGNSNQPQHF
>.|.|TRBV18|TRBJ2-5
TGTGCCAGCTCATATCAAGAGACCCAGTACTTC
CASSYQETQYF
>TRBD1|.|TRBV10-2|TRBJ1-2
TGCGCCAGCAGATCAACCGGGACAGCCTATGGCTACACCTTC
CASRSTGTAYGYTF
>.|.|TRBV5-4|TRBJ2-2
TGTGCCAGCAGCTTGGTCAGAAACGCGAACACCGGGGAGCTGTTTTTT
CASSLVRNANTGELFF
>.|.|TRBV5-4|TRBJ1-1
TGTGCCAGCAGCCCGAGGGGGGGCTCGAACACTGAAGCTTTCTTT
CASSPRGGSNTEAFF
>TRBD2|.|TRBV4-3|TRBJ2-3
TGCGCCAGCAGCCAGGAGACTAGCGGGGCGACAGATACGCAGTATTTT
CASSQETSGATDTQYF
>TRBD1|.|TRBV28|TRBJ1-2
TGTGCCAGCAGTTACAGGGGGTTCGGCTACACCTTC
CASSYRGFGYTF
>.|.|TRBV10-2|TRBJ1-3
TGCGCCAGCAAAGCAAGCTCTGGAAACACCATATATTTT
CASKASSGNTIYF
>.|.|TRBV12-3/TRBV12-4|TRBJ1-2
TGTGCCAGCAGTTTAAGAGACAGCTATGGCTACACCTTC
CASSLRDSYGYTF
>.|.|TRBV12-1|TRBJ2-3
TGTGCCAGCAGCTTTCGCGCAGGGTTCACAGATACGCAGTATTTT
CASSFRAGFTDTQYF
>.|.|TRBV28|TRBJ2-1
TGTGCCAGCAGCTTTATTGGACAGCAGTACAATGAGCAGTTCTTC
CASSFIGQQYNEQFF
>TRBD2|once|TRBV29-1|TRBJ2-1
TGCAGCGTTGACTCGATAGCGGGGGTTCCCTACAATGAGCAGTTCTTC
CSVDSIAGVPYNEQFF
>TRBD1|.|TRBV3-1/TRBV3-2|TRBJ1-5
TGTGCCAGCAGCCTAACAGGGGGCAATCAGCCCCAGCATTTT
CASSLTGGNQPQHF
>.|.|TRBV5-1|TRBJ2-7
TGCGCCAGCAGCTTGGGACAGGCCAGCGAGCAGTACTTC
CASSLGQASEQYF
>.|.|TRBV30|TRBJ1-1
TGTGCCTGGGGGGGGGAGGGGTACACTGAAGCTTTCTTT
CAWGGEGYTEAFF
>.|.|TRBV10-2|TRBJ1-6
TGCGCCAGCAGTGCCCTTTTTCCAGATTCACCCCTCCACTTT
CASSALFPDSPLHF
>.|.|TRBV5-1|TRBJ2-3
TGCGCCAGCAGCTTCGGAGGGGACGGAGATACGCAGTATTTT
CASSFGGDGDTQYF
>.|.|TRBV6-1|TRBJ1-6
TGTGCCAGCAGTGAGGGGGGGGAAAATTCACCCCTCCACTTT
CASSEGGENSPLHF
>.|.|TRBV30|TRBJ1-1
TGTGCCTGGAGTGGACAGACCAAAAAGCGTGCTTTCTTT
CAWSGQTKKRAFF
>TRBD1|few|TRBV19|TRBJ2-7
TGTGCCAGTAGTTTTAGCGGGACAGGGGTGGAAGAGCAGTACTTC
CASSFSGTGVEEQYF
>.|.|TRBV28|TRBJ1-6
TGTGCCAGCAGTTTCCCCGGGACTGGGAATTCACCCCTCCACTTT
CASSFPGTGNSPLHF
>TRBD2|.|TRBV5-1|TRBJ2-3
TGCGCCAGCAGCTTGGCGACCGGGGGGGAAACAGATACGCAGTATTTT
CASSLATGGETDTQYF
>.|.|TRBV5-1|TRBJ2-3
TGCGCCAGCAGCTCCGGCGGGGGACAAAGCACAGATACGCAGTATTTT
CASSSGGGQSTDTQYF
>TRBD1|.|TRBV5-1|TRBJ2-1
TGCGCCAGCAGCGCCGGGACAGGGCCCTACAATGAGCAGTTCTTC
CASSAGTGPYNEQFF
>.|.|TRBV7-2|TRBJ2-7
TGTGCCAGCAGCTTATCTACCCTCTACGAGCAGTACTTC
CASSLSTLYEQYF
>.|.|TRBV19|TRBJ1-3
TGTGCCAGTAGTAGCGGGGCTTTTGGAAACACCATATATTTT
CASSSGAFGNTIYF
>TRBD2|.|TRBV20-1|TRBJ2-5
TGCAGTGCTAGTGGGGCGGGGGGGCCGGGGGAGACCCAGTACTTC
CSASGAGGPGETQYF
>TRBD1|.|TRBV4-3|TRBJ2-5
TGCGCCAGCAGCCAAGTAGGGGGCGAAGAGACCCAGTACTTC
CASSQVGGEETQYF
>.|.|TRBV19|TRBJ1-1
TGTGCCAGTAGCCAACAGGGAAAGCTTAGATCCGAAGCTTTCTTT
CASSQQGKLRSEAFF
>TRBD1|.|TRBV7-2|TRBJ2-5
TGTGCCAGCAGCCAAAGACCGGGACAGGGAACAGAGACCCAGTACTTC
CASSQRPGQGTETQYF
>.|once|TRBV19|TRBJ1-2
TGTGCCAGTAGTCGGTCAACAGGGTCCCAAGGGGCCTTC
CASSRSTGSQGAF
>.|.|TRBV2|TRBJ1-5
TGTGCCAGCACCACAGGAGTAGGGCCCCAGCATTTT
CASTTGVGPQHF
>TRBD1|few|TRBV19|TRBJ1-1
TGTGCCAGTATGGACAGGGGGCGAGGTACTGAAGCTTTCTTT
CASMDRGRGTEAFF
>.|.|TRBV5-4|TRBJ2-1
TGTGCCAGCAGCAATACAGTGAACAATGAGCAGTTCTTC
CASSNTVNNEQFF
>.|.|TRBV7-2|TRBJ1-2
TGTGCCAGCAGCTTCTCTCGCTATGGCTACACCTTC
CASSFSRYGYTF
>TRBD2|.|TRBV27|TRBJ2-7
TGTGCCAGCAGTTTCTCTAGCGGGGGGGCCATCTACGAGCAGTACTTC
CASSFSSGGAIYEQYF